Following are 18 T cell receptor beta chains from one sample sequenced in a study of blood T cell repertoires in COVID-19 (dated by TCRdb to about 2020). Receptor libraries were prepared by the immunoSEQ multiplex PCR assay. This is the immuneACCESS table as TCRdb keeps it, with only in-frame sequences that have V and J called. A part of the clones is gone; compared with another copy, unresolved V genes explain less than half, and the rest is unexplained. This sample gives under 250,000 clones in total; around four fifths of them show up just once. The leading ten clones occupy roughly 2.7% of the sample. Sequencing was carried out using peripheral blood. The receptors stem from a woman aged 70-85 years with active or convalescent COVID-19.

The V and J genes are TRBV21-1 and TRBJ2-3; the table gives TRBD2 as D, unverified against the DNA. TRBV21-1 is designated a pseudogene. The CDR3 has 15 residues. The CDR3 region is CASSKDKRGIDTQYF. The CDR3 coding sequence is TGTGCCAGCAGCAAAGACAAGCGGGGGATCGATACGCAGTATTTT.

The chain has TRBV28 and TRBJ2-1; 11 nucleotides line up with TRBD2. The V gene's germline CDR1 is MDHEN and CDR2 SYDVKM. V lost 3 bases and J lost 0; bases outside the gene matches: 10. The CDR3 is 19 residues long. CDR3 bases: TGTGCCAGCAGTTTGGCCGGGACTAGCGGTTCGAGCTCCTACAATGAGCAGTTCTTC. It is translated as CASSLAGTSGSSSYNEQFF.

This clone was recorded a few times. The rearrangement links TRBV5-1 to TRBJ1-5, with D maybe TRBD1 (5 bases). This CDR3 is built from 13 residues. The germline CDR1 and CDR2 sequences are SGHRS and YFSETQ. V lost 1 base and J lost 6, with 8 bases in between. CDR3 residues: CASSLSGGQPQHF. The CDR3 nucleotides read TGCGCCAGCAGCTTGAGCGGGGGTCAGCCCCAGCATTTT.

J is TRBJ1-5 and V is TRBV6-6; no definite D call. Germline values: CDR1 MNHNY, CDR2 SVGAGI (reference sequence). The V end lost 5 bases, the J end lost 7 bases, and 12 bases lay between the germline ends. The CDR3 is 13 residues long. CDR3: CASSLYPEQPQHF. CDR3 in DNA: TGTGCCAGCAGTCTCTATCCCGAACAGCCCCAGCATTTT.

The chain employs TRBV21-1 and TRBJ1-6; the table's D call of TRBD1 was not tested on the DNA. TRBV21-1 is a recognized pseudogene. The CDR3 is 16 residues long. CDR3 bases: TGTGCCAGCAGCGAGGGACAGGTCGTTAATAATTCACCCCTCCACTTT. Its protein product is CASSEGQVVNNSPLHF.

This clone was seen just once. V is TRBV28 and J is TRBJ1-5, with 7 bases identical to TRBD1. With 3 bases clipped from V and 9 bases from J, the junction kept 11 bases outside the gene matches. In germline, CDR1 is MDHEN, CDR2 SYDVKM. This CDR3 is 15 amino acids long. The CDR3 DNA is TGTGCCAGCAGTTTTATTAAGGGGGCAGTAGTGCCCCAGCATTTT. It specifies CASSFIKGAVVPQHF.

This clone was detected only a few times. V gene TRBV3-1 (or the pseudogene TRBV3-2) combines with J gene TRBJ2-7; D ambiguous. V lost 0 bases and J lost 6, with 6 bases in between. CDR3 length: 12 residues. Looked up from germline, CDR1 is LGHDT and CDR2 is YNNKEL (reference sequence). CDR3 nucleotide sequence: TGTGCCAGCAGCCAAGAAGGAGTCGAGCAGTACTTC. This sequence encodes CASSQEGVEQYF.

This rearrangement joins TRBV10-1 to TRBJ2-1; TRBD2 matches 11 bases. The CDR3 spans 18 residues. The germline gives CDR1 WNHNN, CDR2 SYGVQD (reference sequence). V lost 6 bases and J lost 0; bases outside the gene matches: 10. The CDR3 bases are TGCGCCAGCAGCTCTAGCGGGAGGCCCCCCAGCTCCTACAATGAGCAGTTCTTC. This sequence encodes CASSSSGRPPSSYNEQFF.

Concerning this clone itself: This CDR3 is also generated by other DNA sequences in the sample. The V and J genes are TRBV18 and TRBJ2-7; D is perhaps TRBD1 (6 bases). The CDR3 loop spans 12 amino acids. Between the trimmed V and J ends, which lost 3 bases and 6 bases, there was a span of 9 bases. The germline V gene has CDR1 KGHSH and CDR2 LQKENI. The CDR3 sequence: CASSPRGSEQYF. DNA of the CDR3: TGTGCCAGCTCACCGAGGGGGTCCGAGCAGTACTTC. Variable domain in full (rest from reference TRBV18 and TRBJ2-7): NAGVMQNPRHLVRRRGQEARLRCSPMKGHSHVYWYRQLPEEGLKFMVYLQKENIIDESGMPKERFSAEFPKEGPSILRIQQVVRGDSAAYFCASSPRGSEQYFGPGTRLTVT.

The chain employs TRBV6-4 and TRBJ2-3; perhaps TRBD1 as D (6 bases). This CDR3 is built from 16 residues. Trimming cost V 6 bases and J 0 bases, with 16 bases left between them. Looked up from germline, CDR1 is MRHNA and CDR2 is SNTAGT. The CDR3 coding sequence is TGTGCCAGCAGCCCCGACAGGAGATCTAGCACAGATACGCAGTATTTT. It yields the protein CASSPDRRSSTDTQYF.

V gene TRBV5-1 combines with J gene TRBJ2-1, with TRBD1 matching 7 bases. The ends lost 0 bases at V and 1 base at J; junction bases unmatched: 1. Germline V gene data show CDR1 as SGHRS and CDR2 as YFSETQ. The length of the CDR3 is 15 residues. CDR3 sequence (DNA): TGCGCCAGCAGCTTGGCGACAGGGTCCTACAATGAGCAGTTCTTC. Its translation is CASSLATGSYNEQFF.

This chain links TRBV5-4 with TRBJ1-2; D gene uncertain. With 0 bases removed from V and 0 bases from J, the gap between germline ends came to 9 bases. The CDR3 length is 15 residues. Germline assignment: CDR1 SGHNT and CDR2 YYREEE (reference sequence). CDR3 loop: CASSLARGANYGYTF. The CDR3 DNA reads as TGTGCCAGCAGCTTGGCCCGCGGGGCTAACTATGGCTACACCTTC.

DNA of the CDR3: TGTGCCAGCAGCTTAGCTGCCTACTCTTCGGGACAGGGACCCCAGGAAAGCACCATATATTTT. It translates to CASSLAAYSSGQGPQESTIYF. V usage is TRBV7-2 and J usage is TRBJ1-3, with 9 nucleotides matching TRBD1. Germline CDR1 SGHTA, CDR2 FQGNSA. The CDR3 is 21 residues long. J was trimmed by 9 bases and V by 0 bases; bases with no gene match: 24.

V usage is TRBV7-9 and J usage is TRBJ1-6; the match to TRBD1 covers 10 bases. From germline, CDR1 is SEHNR and CDR2 FQNEAQ (reference sequence). The CDR3 extends over 18 amino acids. Trimming removed 5 bases from V and 6 bases from J; junction bases left unmatched: 13. The CDR3 DNA reads TGTGCCAGCAGCCCACGGAATGTTGGGACAGGGGTTAATTCACCCCTCCACTTT. Protein: CASSPRNVGTGVNSPLHF. Variable domain in full (rest from reference TRBV7-9 and TRBJ1-6): DTGVSQNPRHKITKRGQNVTFRCDPISEHNRLYWYRQTLGQGPEFLTYFQNEAQLEKSRLLSDRFSAERPKGSFSTLEIQRTEQGDSAMYLCASSPRNVGTGVNSPLHFGNGTRLTVT.

This sequence joins TRBV5-6 and TRBJ2-1; 10 bases agree with TRBD2. This CDR3 spans 16 amino acids. CDR1 and CDR2 from the germline V gene are SGHDT and YYEEEE. V lost 4 bases, J lost 4 bases, and 8 bases stayed unmatched. CDR3 in DNA: TGTGCCAGCAGCCCTCCCACTAGCGGGGATTACAATGAGCAGTTCTTC. This sequence encodes CASSPPTSGDYNEQFF.

The chain employs TRBV3-1 (or the pseudogene TRBV3-2) and TRBJ2-3; D may be TRBD2 (5 bases). The CDR3 consists of 13 residues. Germline-derived CDR1 and CDR2 are LGHDT and YNNKEL (reference sequence). With 4 bases removed from V and 1 base from J, the gap between germline ends came to 6 bases. CDR3 sequence (DNA): TGTGCCAGCAGCCGGCGGGGCACAGATACGCAGTATTTT. Translation gives CASSRRGTDTQYF.

The chain joins TRBV5-1 to TRBJ1-5; 8 bases agree with TRBD1. Per the germline V gene, CDR1 is SGHRS and CDR2 is YFSETQ. The CDR3 loop spans 14 amino acids. J gave up 4 bases and V 4 bases, and 4 bases lay outside the gene matches. The CDR3 nucleotides read TGCGCCAGCAGCCCTGGGACAGGTAATCAGCCCCAGCATTTT. The encoded protein is CASSPGTGNQPQHF.

This clone was seen just once. The chain links TRBV10-1 to TRBJ2-7; 8 bases align to TRBD2. The trim removed 4 bases at V and 3 bases at J, leaving 8 bases unmatched. The V gene's germline CDR1 is WNHNN and CDR2 SYGVQD (reference sequence). This CDR3 has 15 amino acids. CDR3 amino acids: CASSGGRGDDYEQYF. The CDR3 DNA is TGCGCCAGCAGTGGGGGGCGGGGGGACGACTACGAGCAGTACTTC.